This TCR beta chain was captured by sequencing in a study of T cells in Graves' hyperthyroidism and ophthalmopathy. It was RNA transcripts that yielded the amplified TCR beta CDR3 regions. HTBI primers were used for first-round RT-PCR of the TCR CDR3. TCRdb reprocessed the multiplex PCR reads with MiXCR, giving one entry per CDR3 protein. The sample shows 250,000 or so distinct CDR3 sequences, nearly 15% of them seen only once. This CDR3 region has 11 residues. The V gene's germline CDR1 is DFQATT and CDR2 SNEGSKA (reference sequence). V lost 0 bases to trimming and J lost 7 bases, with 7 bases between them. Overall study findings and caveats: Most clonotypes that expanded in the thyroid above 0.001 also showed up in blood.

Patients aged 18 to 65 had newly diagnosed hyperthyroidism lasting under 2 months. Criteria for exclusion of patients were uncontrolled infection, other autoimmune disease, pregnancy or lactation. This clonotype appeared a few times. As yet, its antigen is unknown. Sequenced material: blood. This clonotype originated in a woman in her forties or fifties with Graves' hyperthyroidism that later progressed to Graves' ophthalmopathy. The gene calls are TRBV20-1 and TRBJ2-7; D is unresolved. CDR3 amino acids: CSARDNTEQYF. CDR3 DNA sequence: TGCAGTGCTAGAGACAACACGGAGCAGTACTTC.